One and the same sample provided the 20 T cell receptor beta chains below, sequenced in a study of CD8+ T cells in alopecia areata. It was cDNA, reverse transcribed from extracted RNA, that served as the sequencing template. Measured with immunoSEQ multiplex PCR; TCRdb has only the in-frame clones, and not every one. Altogether over 90,000 clones are present, less than 70% being singletons, with the ten largest covering around 10%. The sequenced sample consisted of CD4+ T cells sorted from blood. All receptors come from a human donor in good health.

The chain has TRBV19 and TRBJ2-2; the D gene could be TRBD1 or TRBD2 (6 bases each). The CDR3 is made up of 15 amino acids. Trimming stripped 6 bases from V and 5 bases from J, with 16 bases between. Germline V gene lookup returns CDR1 LNHDA and CDR2 SQIVND (reference sequence). For the CDR3, the DNA is TGTGCCAGTAGCCCCCACGGAGGGGGAACCGGGGAGCTGTTTTTT. Translation: CASSPHGGGTGELFF.

In regard to this clone: An end of the junction differs from the germline gene, which may be a read error. The chain couples TRBV7-7 to TRBJ2-1; TRBD1 might be the D (6 bases). Germline CDR1 SSHAT, CDR2 FNYEAQ (reference sequence). This CDR3 spans 13 amino acids. The CDR3 nucleotides read TGTGCTAGCAGCTTTGCAGGGGAAAATGAGCAGTTCTTC. This encodes CASSFAGENEQFF.

The CDR3 sequence is CASSLYSYEQYF. The CDR3 bases are TGTGCCAGCAGCTTATACTCCTACGAGCAGTACTTC. The chain is built from TRBV7-2 and TRBJ2-7, with no clear D. Germline CDR1 SGHTA, CDR2 FQGNSA. This CDR3 has 12 residues. V was clipped by 2 bases and J by 0 bases, with 2 bases between them.

Concerning this clone: Additional DNA sequences in this sample encode the identical CDR3. This sequence joins TRBV29-1 and TRBJ1-2; D may be TRBD1 (6 bases). Per germline, CDR1 SQVTM and CDR2 ANQGSEA. V gave up 0 bases and J gave up 1 base, with 6 bases separating them. The CDR3 extends over 13 amino acids. CDR3 residues: CSVEDRGNYGYTF. The CDR3, as DNA: TGCAGCGTTGAAGACAGGGGTAACTATGGCTACACCTTC.

The rearrangement joins TRBV27 to TRBJ1-2, with 10 bases lining up with TRBD1. V shed 5 bases, J shed 8 bases, and the junction held 11 bases outside the gene matches. The germline gives CDR1 MNHEY, CDR2 SMNVEV (reference sequence). The CDR3 is 15 residues long. CDR3 coding DNA: TGTGCCAGCAGTCCCAGACGACAGGGGGCAAGGGGCTACACCTTC. It translates to CASSPRRQGARGYTF.

This clone was observed a few times. J is TRBJ2-5 and V is TRBV7-9, with D perhaps matching TRBD1 (5 bases). The CDR3 runs 11 residues. Germline V gene lookup returns CDR1 SEHNR and CDR2 FQNEAQ (reference sequence). With 5 bases removed from V and 9 bases from J, the gap between germline ends came to 10 bases. The CDR3 sequence is CASSHLQAQYF. Here the CDR3 DNA reads TGTGCCAGCAGCCACCTACAGGCCCAGTACTTC.

V is TRBV10-3 and J is TRBJ2-2, with D possibly matching TRBD2 (6 bases). The CDR3 is 14 amino acids. V lost 7 bases to trimming and J lost 3 bases, with 12 bases between them. Germline CDR1 is ENHRY and CDR2 is SYGVKD. The CDR3 bases are TGTGCCATCAAGCGGGCCTTGGACACCGGGGAGCTGTTTTTT. It codes for CAIKRALDTGELFF.

This chain uses TRBV6-1 with TRBJ2-7, with TRBD1 identical over 10 bases. J lost 3 bases, V lost 4 bases, and 3 bases had no gene match. The CDR3 length is 14 residues. Germline assignment: CDR1 MNHNS and CDR2 SASEGT. DNA for the CDR3: TGTGCCAGCAGTGGGGACAGGGGTGGCTACGAGCAGTACTTC. Translated: CASSGDRGGYEQYF.

This chain joins TRBV7-2 and TRBJ2-5; D call uncertain. Germline V gives CDR1 SGHTA, CDR2 FQGNSA. Trimming removed 3 bases at V and 3 bases at J, with 11 bases between. The CDR3 consists of 14 residues. As DNA, the CDR3 is TGTGCCAGCAGCTTCGGGCCTAGGGAAGAGACCCAGTACTTC. Its translation: CASSFGPREETQYF.

This chain joins TRBV5-1 and TRBJ2-3; D remains unclear. The CDR3 has 13 residues. Germline values: CDR1 SGHRS, CDR2 YFSETQ. Trimming removed 0 bases from V and 2 bases from J, with 4 bases in between. The CDR3, as DNA: TGCGCCAGCAGCTTGGACGTCACAGATACGCAGTATTTT. Residues: CASSLDVTDTQYF.

The J gene is TRBJ2-3, the V gene TRBV29-1; 9 positions match TRBD2. The CDR3 consists of 15 residues. The V segment lost 6 bases and the J segment 2 bases; nucleotides outside the gene matches: 9. CDR1 is SQVTM and CDR2 is ANQGSEA in the germline V gene. CDR3 in amino acids: CSVRPAGGPTDTQYF. DNA for the CDR3: TGCAGCGTACGCCCAGCGGGGGGTCCCACAGATACGCAGTATTTT.

The count of this clone is one. The chain is built from TRBV2 and TRBJ2-7; perhaps TRBD1 as D (7 bases). Deletions cut 4 bases from V and 2 bases from J, with 15 bases between. This CDR3 spans 15 amino acids. CDR1 and CDR2 from the germline V gene are SNHLY and FYNNEI. Here the CDR3 reads CASSGRQGGTYEQYF. The CDR3 DNA sequence: TGTGCCAGCAGTGGGCGGCAGGGGGGAACCTACGAGCAGTACTTC.

The CDR3, as DNA: TGCAGCGTTGGACAGGGGAGGACAGATACGCAGTATTTT. It translates to CSVGQGRTDTQYF. The chain recombines TRBV29-1 with TRBJ2-3; 8 nucleotides align to TRBD1. Unmatched junction bases numbered 3, after V lost 4 bases and J lost 3 bases. Germline assignment: CDR1 SQVTM and CDR2 ANQGSEA. The length of the CDR3 is 13 residues.

The V gene is TRBV5-1, the J gene TRBJ2-7; unclear D gene. V was shortened by 5 bases and J by 6 bases, with 15 bases between the two germline ends. The germline gives CDR1 SGHRS, CDR2 YFSETQ. There are 13 residues in the CDR3. DNA for the CDR3: TGCGCCAGCAGACTCGACATGGGTCCCGAGCAGTACTTC. Translated: CASRLDMGPEQYF.

The rearrangement uses TRBV11-2 and TRBJ2-3, with TRBD1 as a possible D gene (5 bases). Trimming left V 2 bases short and J 1 base short, with 10 bases between. There are 15 residues in the CDR3. Germline lookup yields CDR1 SGHAT and CDR2 FQNNGV. DNA for the CDR3: TGTGCCAGCAGCTTATCTAGGGGCCGCACAGATACGCAGTATTTT. Residues: CASSLSRGRTDTQYF.

J is TRBJ2-2 and V is TRBV30; the match to TRBD1 covers 8 bases. CDR1 and CDR2 (germline): GTSNPN, SVGIG (reference sequence). Unmatched junction bases numbered 15, after V lost 2 bases and J lost 7 bases. The CDR3 totals 17 residues. CDR3 sequence reads: CAWSFAPGQAPYGELFF. The DNA of the CDR3 is TGTGCCTGGAGTTTCGCACCGGGACAGGCCCCTTACGGGGAGCTGTTTTTT.

This clone was counted only a few times. This chain's CDR3 is CSVKGLAGSDTQYF. CDR3 DNA sequence: TGCAGCGTAAAGGGACTAGCGGGGAGTGATACGCAGTATTTT. This chain links TRBV29-1 with TRBJ2-3, with 13 bases aligning to TRBD2. J gave up 6 bases and V 6 bases, and 6 bases lay outside the gene matches. This CDR3 has 14 amino acids. In germline, CDR1 is SQVTM, CDR2 ANQGSEA.

The chain is built from TRBV29-1 and TRBJ2-7; no clear D. V lost 3 bases and J 0 bases, leaving 12 bases between the germline ends. From germline, CDR1 is SQVTM and CDR2 ANQGSEA. The CDR3 has 14 residues. The CDR3 DNA reads TGCAGCGTTGATACCCCCGGTAGCTCCTACGAGCAGTACTTC. Its translation is CSVDTPGSSYEQYF.

V is TRBV25-1 and J is TRBJ1-2; D might be TRBD1 (5 bases). This CDR3 contains 15 residues. V was cut by 3 bases and J by 4 bases, with 15 bases left in between. CDR1 MGHDK and CDR2 SYGVNS come from the germline V gene. CDR3 sequence reads: CASSDAGRIGYGYTF. In DNA, the CDR3 is TGTGCCAGCAGTGACGCAGGGAGAATTGGCTATGGCTACACCTTC.

This chain connects TRBV30 to TRBJ2-7, with a tentative D call TRBD2 (6 bases). Germline V gives CDR1 GTSNPN, CDR2 SVGIG (reference sequence). The ends were cut back, 3 bases at V and 10 bases at J, with 16 bases in the middle. This CDR3 region has 12 residues. This CDR3 is CAWSRGGEFQYF. The CDR3 nucleotides are TGTGCCTGGAGCCGGGGAGGTGAGTTCCAGTACTTC. Full variable domain (rest looked up from reference TRBV30 and TRBJ2-7): SQTIHQWPATLVQPVGSPLSLECTVEGTSNPNLYWYRQAAGRGLQLLFYSVGIGQISSEVPQNLSASRPQDRQFILSSKKLLLSDSGFYLCAWSRGGEFQYFGPGTRLTVT.